These T cell receptor beta chains were read from a single sample in a study of read filtering for tumor transcriptome and immune sequencing. In TCRdb, the reads were re-called with MiXCR into one record per CDR3 protein. The sample has over 25,000 distinct CDR3 sequences, about an eighth seen once; the top ten hold roughly 44%. The sequenced material came from a population of CD138-negative cells sorted from bone marrow. These receptors all come from a donor at least 40 years old with multiple myeloma. Each CDR3 is given with its conserved first and last residue. Fields, in order: D gene, V gene, clone size, J gene, CDR3 DNA, CDR3 protein. D genes are given only for firm matches. Size tells how often a clone was seen (once, few, many) or the class of an expanded clone, and some rows leave it out.

D gene: NA; V gene: TRBV19; clone size: many; J gene: TRBJ2-7; CDR3 DNA: TGTGCCAGTAGTGCTGGCCGATACGAGCAGTACTTC; CDR3 protein: CASSAGRYEQYF
D gene: NA; V gene: TRBV28; clone size: medium-sized; J gene: TRBJ1-6; CDR3 DNA: TGTGCCAGCAGTCCTTTTACTGATTATAATTCACCCCTCCACTTT; CDR3 protein: CASSPFTDYNSPLHF
D gene: NA; V gene: TRBV19; clone size: many; J gene: TRBJ2-1; CDR3 DNA: TGTGCCAGTAGTAGGGGGTTCGGCAATGAGCAGTTCTTC; CDR3 protein: CASSRGFGNEQFF
D gene: NA; V gene: TRBV15; clone size: many; J gene: TRBJ2-1; CDR3 DNA: TGTGCCACCAGCAGAGATCGTGAACATAATGAGCAGTTCTTC; CDR3 protein: CATSRDREHNEQFF
D gene: NA; V gene: TRBV6-6; clone size: many; J gene: TRBJ2-7; CDR3 DNA: TGTGCCAGCAGTTACTCCGCGGGTTTGGGCCCCGAGCAGTACTTC; CDR3 protein: CASSYSAGLGPEQYF
D gene: TRBD2; V gene: TRBV6-4; clone size: NA; J gene: TRBJ2-1; CDR3 DNA: TGTGCCGGCAGTGACGGGACTACATCCTACAATGAGCAGTCCTTC; CDR3 protein: CAGSDGTTSYNEQSF
D gene: NA; V gene: TRBV20-1; clone size: many; J gene: TRBJ1-1; CDR3 DNA: TGCAGTGCTAGAGATCTATTTTTGAACACTGAAGCTTTCTTT; CDR3 protein: CSARDLFLNTEAFF
D gene: TRBD2; V gene: TRBV7-9; clone size: many; J gene: TRBJ2-5; CDR3 DNA: TGTGCCAGCAGATCCGGGACTAGCGGGAAAGAGACCCAGTACTTC; CDR3 protein: CASRSGTSGKETQYF
D gene: TRBD2; V gene: TRBV5-1; clone size: NA; J gene: TRBJ2-1; CDR3 DNA: TGCGCCAGCAGCTTTAGCGGGGGCAGCAATGAGCGGTTCTTC; CDR3 protein: CASSFSGGSNERFF
D gene: NA; V gene: TRBV20-1; clone size: many; J gene: TRBJ2-5; CDR3 DNA: TGCAGTGCTCTGGGACATGAACAAGAGACCCAGTACTTC; CDR3 protein: CSALGHEQETQYF
D gene: TRBD2; V gene: TRBV2; clone size: many; J gene: TRBJ2-1; CDR3 DNA: TGTGCCAGCAGTGAAGCTAGCAGACTAGCGGCCTACAATGAGCAGTTCTTC; CDR3 protein: CASSEASRLAAYNEQFF
D gene: NA; V gene: TRBV5-1; clone size: many; J gene: TRBJ2-7; CDR3 DNA: TGCGCCAGCAGCTTGGGGTACTTC; CDR3 protein: CASSLGYF
D gene: TRBD2; V gene: TRBV6-1; clone size: NA; J gene: TRBJ2-1; CDR3 DNA: TGTGCCAGCAGTTCTAGCGGGGGACCCAGGAACGAGCAGTTCTTC; CDR3 protein: CASSSSGGPRNEQFF
D gene: TRBD1; V gene: TRBV7-9; clone size: many; J gene: TRBJ1-5; CDR3 DNA: TGTGCCAGCAGCTTCCCAGGCGGGGGACAGGGAACTCATCAGCCCCAGCATTTT; CDR3 protein: CASSFPGGGQGTHQPQHF
D gene: TRBD1; V gene: TRBV25-1; clone size: many; J gene: TRBJ1-3; CDR3 DNA: TGTGCCAGCATTGGAGGGGGCGGATCGGGCGGAAACACCATATATTTT; CDR3 protein: CASIGGGGSGGNTIYF
D gene: NA; V gene: TRBV6-5; clone size: many; J gene: TRBJ2-1; CDR3 DNA: TGTGCCAGCAGTTACTCTACCGGCTGGAGCTCCTACAATGAGCAGTTCTTC; CDR3 protein: CASSYSTGWSSYNEQFF
D gene: TRBD1; V gene: TRBV20-1; clone size: many; J gene: TRBJ2-1; CDR3 DNA: TGCAGTGCTAGGGAGCCGGGACAGTCCTACAATGAGCAGTTCTTC; CDR3 protein: CSAREPGQSYNEQFF
D gene: TRBD2; V gene: TRBV5-5; clone size: many; J gene: TRBJ2-2; CDR3 DNA: TGTGCCAGCACCGCGGGAGAATGGGGCGGGGAGCTGTTTTTT; CDR3 protein: CASTAGEWGGELFF
D gene: TRBD1; V gene: TRBV19; clone size: many; J gene: TRBJ1-2; CDR3 DNA: TGTGCCAGTAGTATCAGGGGGATCAACTATGGCTACACCTTC; CDR3 protein: CASSIRGINYGYTF
D gene: NA; V gene: TRBV5-5; clone size: many; J gene: TRBJ1-1; CDR3 DNA: TGTGCCAGCAGCTTGGCCCCAAATGAAGCTTTCTTT; CDR3 protein: CASSLAPNEAFF
D gene: NA; V gene: TRBV14; clone size: many; J gene: TRBJ1-1; CDR3 DNA: TGTGCCAGCAGCCAAGTTAAATGGCAGGGAAGCACTGAAGCTTTCTTT; CDR3 protein: CASSQVKWQGSTEAFF
D gene: TRBD2; V gene: TRBV10-3; clone size: many; J gene: TRBJ2-1; CDR3 DNA: TGTGCCATCAGTGAGCCCGGGACTAGCGGCAATGAGCAGTTCTTC; CDR3 protein: CAISEPGTSGNEQFF
D gene: NA; V gene: TRBV11-2; clone size: many; J gene: TRBJ2-1; CDR3 DNA: TGTGCCAGCAGCTCCCACTCGGGCAATGAGCAGTTCTTC; CDR3 protein: CASSSHSGNEQFF
D gene: NA; V gene: TRBV5-4; clone size: many; J gene: TRBJ2-3; CDR3 DNA: TGTGCCAGCAGCTTGCACGGAAGCACAGATACGCAGTATTTT; CDR3 protein: CASSLHGSTDTQYF
D gene: TRBD1; V gene: TRBV2; clone size: many; J gene: TRBJ2-1; CDR3 DNA: TGTGCCAGCAGCGGACAGGGAGATCTAAATGAGCAGTTCTTC; CDR3 protein: CASSGQGDLNEQFF
D gene: NA; V gene: TRBV30; clone size: few; J gene: TRBJ2-5; CDR3 DNA: TGTGCCTGGAGTGGGGGTGGACGCCAAGAGACCCAGTACTTC; CDR3 protein: CAWSGGGRQETQYF
D gene: NA; V gene: TRBV7-3; clone size: many; J gene: TRBJ2-2; CDR3 DNA: TGTGCCAGCAGCTCACGAAGGGTCGGGGAGCTGTTTTTT; CDR3 protein: CASSSRRVGELFF
D gene: NA; V gene: TRBV20-1; clone size: many; J gene: TRBJ1-4; CDR3 DNA: TGCAGTGCTAGGGTGTCGACAGCACCCTTTGGGAATGAAAAACTGTTTTTT; CDR3 protein: CSARVSTAPFGNEKLFF
D gene: NA; V gene: TRBV12-3/TRBV12-4; clone size: many; J gene: TRBJ2-7; CDR3 DNA: TGTGCCAGCAGTTTGTCGGGCGAGCAGTACTTC; CDR3 protein: CASSLSGEQYF
D gene: NA; V gene: TRBV12-3/TRBV12-4; clone size: many; J gene: TRBJ2-1; CDR3 DNA: TGTGCCAGCAGTGTCTCGGCAGCCAGTGAGCAGTTCTTC; CDR3 protein: CASSVSAASEQFF
D gene: NA; V gene: TRBV5-1; clone size: many; J gene: TRBJ2-7; CDR3 DNA: TGCGCCAGCAGCCCCTCACCCCTTTACGAGCAGTACTTC; CDR3 protein: CASSPSPLYEQYF
D gene: NA; V gene: TRBV2; clone size: once; J gene: TRBJ2-5; CDR3 DNA: TGTGCCAGCAGTGATTCCGGGGGAGGGGGACACCAAGAGACCCAGTACTTC; CDR3 protein: CASSDSGGGGHQETQYF
D gene: NA; V gene: TRBV4-1; clone size: many; J gene: TRBJ2-1; CDR3 DNA: TGCGCCAGCAGCCAAGTAGGGCGGTCCTACAATGAGCAGTTCTTC; CDR3 protein: CASSQVGRSYNEQFF
D gene: NA; V gene: TRBV5-1; clone size: NA; J gene: TRBJ2-1; CDR3 DNA: TGCGCCAGCAGCTTGGGGTCCTTGGCGGAAGGGCTATACGTGAGCTCCTACAATGAGCAGTTCTTC; CDR3 protein: CASSLGSLAEGLYVSSYNEQFF
D gene: NA; V gene: TRBV3-1; clone size: many; J gene: TRBJ2-5; CDR3 DNA: TGTGCCAGCAGCCAACTCGATGGGAAAGAGACCCAGTACTTC; CDR3 protein: CASSQLDGKETQYF
D gene: NA; V gene: TRBV6-1; clone size: many; J gene: TRBJ2-3; CDR3 DNA: TGTGCCAGCAGTGGTGTCGGGGTGAAGGAAGGAGATACGCAGTATTTT; CDR3 protein: CASSGVGVKEGDTQYF
D gene: TRBD1; V gene: TRBV29-1; clone size: NA; J gene: TRBJ1-1; CDR3 DNA: TGCAGCGTAGAGGACAGGGAAGGTACCGAAGCTTTCTTT; CDR3 protein: CSVEDREGTEAFF
D gene: NA; V gene: TRBV20-1; clone size: many; J gene: TRBJ1-6; CDR3 DNA: TGCAGTGCCAGACAAGGGTCTTATAATTCACCCCTCCACTTT; CDR3 protein: CSARQGSYNSPLHF
D gene: NA; V gene: TRBV2; clone size: many; J gene: TRBJ2-6; CDR3 DNA: TGTGCCAGCAGTGAGTTACGCTCTGGGGCCAACGTCCTGACTTTC; CDR3 protein: CASSELRSGANVLTF
D gene: NA; V gene: TRBV24-1; clone size: many; J gene: TRBJ2-1; CDR3 DNA: TGTGCCACCCAGGGGGGGGCAGGTCAGTTTAATGAGCAGTTCTTC; CDR3 protein: CATQGGAGQFNEQFF
D gene: TRBD1; V gene: TRBV6-1; clone size: NA; J gene: TRBJ2-3; CDR3 DNA: TGTGCCAGCAGCCCGGGACAGGGATTTGGAGATACGCAGTATTTT; CDR3 protein: CASSPGQGFGDTQYF
D gene: NA; V gene: TRBV20-1; clone size: many; J gene: TRBJ1-5; CDR3 DNA: TGCAGTGCTGAAAGGGACGTTTATCAGCCCCAGCATTTT; CDR3 protein: CSAERDVYQPQHF
D gene: NA; V gene: TRBV9; clone size: many; J gene: TRBJ1-2; CDR3 DNA: TGTGCCAGCAGCGCCGAGTATAACTATGGCTACACCTTC; CDR3 protein: CASSAEYNYGYTF
D gene: NA; V gene: TRBV5-1; clone size: many; J gene: TRBJ1-1; CDR3 DNA: TGCGCCAGCAGCTTGTCCGGGACAACCCTCAGAGGCACTGAAGCTTTCTTT; CDR3 protein: CASSLSGTTLRGTEAFF
D gene: TRBD2; V gene: TRBV6-5; clone size: many; J gene: TRBJ2-1; CDR3 DNA: TGTGCCAGCTTCAGGACTAGAGGCGATGAGCAGTTCTTC; CDR3 protein: CASFRTRGDEQFF
D gene: NA; V gene: TRBV10-3; clone size: many; J gene: TRBJ1-1; CDR3 DNA: TGTGCCACCCTCGGAGGCGGTAGTGAAGCTTTCTTT; CDR3 protein: CATLGGGSEAFF
D gene: NA; V gene: TRBV11-2; clone size: many; J gene: TRBJ2-5; CDR3 DNA: TGTGCCAGCAGCTTAAGCGTAAACCAAGAGACCCAGTACTTC; CDR3 protein: CASSLSVNQETQYF